A single sample is the source of the 19 T cell receptor beta chains below, sequenced in a study of blood T cell repertoires in COVID-19. Assay used: immunoSEQ multiplex PCR; TCRdb lists only in-frame clones, some missing. In the table there are 150,000 to 200,000 clones, around 84% of which are singletons. Sequencing was carried out using peripheral blood. These receptors all stem from a woman in her sixties or seventies with COVID-19, enrolled during active disease.

The CDR3 loop is CASSELQGKAGELFF. The CDR3 DNA sequence: TGTGCCAGCAGTGAACTACAGGGGAAGGCCGGGGAGCTGTTTTTT. This chain connects TRBV6-1 to TRBJ2-2, with TRBD1 matching 7 bases. Germline assignment: CDR1 MNHNS and CDR2 SASEGT. V lost 2 bases to trimming and J lost 6 bases; unmatched junction nucleotides: 6. CDR3 length: 15 residues.

The chain joins TRBV7-9 to TRBJ2-7; 9 positions agree with TRBD2. This CDR3 region has 15 residues. Trimming removed 5 bases from V and 5 bases from J; junction bases left unmatched: 10. The germline V gene encodes CDR1 SEHNR and CDR2 FQNEAQ (reference sequence). The CDR3 DNA reads as TGTGCCAGCAGCCTGCAGGGGCGGGAGGGGAACGAGCAGTACTTC. As protein: CASSLQGREGNEQYF.

The chain uses TRBV7-6 and TRBJ2-1; tentatively, D is TRBD2 (5 bases). The CDR3 extends over 15 amino acids. The V and J ends lost 5 bases and 3 bases respectively, with 14 bases between them. Germline V CDR1 and CDR2: SGHVS, FNYEAQ. CDR3 in DNA: TGTGCCAGCAGCCCTGGTGGGAGCTACTACAATGAGCAGTTCTTC. Its protein is CASSPGGSYYNEQFF. The variable domain in full, with the rest retrieved from reference TRBV7-6 and TRBJ2-1, is GAGVSQSPRYKVTKRGQDVALRCDPISGHVSLYWYRQALGQGPEFLTYFNYEAQQDKSGLPNDRFSAERPEGSISTLTIQRTEQRDSAMYRCASSPGGSYYNEQFFGPGTRLTVL.

Note on this clone: One end of the junction varies from germline; a read error may be responsible. The chain joins TRBV6-6 to TRBJ1-2, with 7 bases fitting TRBD1. This CDR3 comprises 15 residues. CDR1 is MNHNY, CDR2 SVGAGI, per germline (reference sequence). The CDR3 here is CASTYTRTGEYGYTF. The CDR3 DNA is TGTGCCAGCACTTACACCCGGACAGGAGAGTATGGCTACACCTTC.

The chain links TRBV12-5 to TRBJ1-1; no clear D gene. V dropped 5 bases and J dropped 1 base, with 23 bases sitting between them. The CDR3 contains 18 residues. The germline V gene encodes CDR1 LGHNT and CDR2 FRNRAP. CDR3 sequence reads: CASGQRASPAGKNTEAFF. The CDR3, as DNA: TGTGCTAGTGGTCAAAGGGCCTCGCCCGCCGGGAAGAACACTGAAGCTTTCTTT.

The V call is TRBV6-5, the J call TRBJ2-1, with 8 bases identical to TRBD2. The germline gives CDR1 MNHEY, CDR2 SVGAGI. The J segment lost 6 bases and the V segment lost 7 bases, leaving 5 bases of the junction unmatched. This CDR3 region has 13 residues. CDR3 coding DNA: TGTGCCAGCATATCCGGGGGGGGCAATGAGCAGTTCTTC. Translation gives CASISGGGNEQFF.

This clone was seen a single time. This sequence joins TRBV7-2 and TRBJ2-3; unclear D gene. Germline V CDR1 and CDR2: SGHTA, FQGNSA. The CDR3 sequence is 12 residues long. Trimming left V 5 bases short and J 2 bases short, with 5 bases between. The CDR3 protein is CASSPHTDTQYF. CDR3 sequence (DNA): TGTGCCAGCAGCCCCCACACAGATACGCAGTATTTT.

This rearrangement joins TRBV6-4 to TRBJ2-6; D gene unclear. Germline values: CDR1 MRHNA, CDR2 SNTAGT. The CDR3 runs 15 residues. V was cut by 7 bases and J by 0 bases, with 10 bases left in between. Here the CDR3 reads CASIQSPSGANVLTF. Here the CDR3 DNA reads TGTGCCAGCATACAGTCCCCCTCTGGGGCCAACGTCCTGACTTTC.

This clone has just one count. The chain has TRBV29-1 and TRBJ1-3, with D uncertain. The CDR3 is made up of 11 amino acids. V was clipped by 2 bases and J by 4 bases, with 3 bases between them. The germline V gene encodes CDR1 SQVTM and CDR2 ANQGSEA. CDR3 DNA sequence: TGCAGCGTTGAACCGGGAAACACCATATATTTT. Translation: CSVEPGNTIYF.

This clone was observed once. J is TRBJ2-7 and V is TRBV2, with 9 nucleotides matching TRBD1. The V gene end was trimmed by 2 bases and the J gene end by 3 bases; junction bases not matched to a gene: 5. Per the germline V gene, CDR1 is SNHLY and CDR2 is FYNNEI. The length of the CDR3 is 15 residues. The DNA for the CDR3 is TGTGCCAGCAGTGAAAAGGGGACAGGGAGCTACGAGCAGTACTTC. Its translation is CASSEKGTGSYEQYF.

The V gene is TRBV28, the J gene TRBJ2-7, with D possibly being TRBD1 (6 bases). CDR3 size: 14 residues. With 5 bases removed from V and 2 bases from J, the gap between germline ends came to 13 bases. Germline V gene lookup returns CDR1 MDHEN and CDR2 SYDVKM. The CDR3 bases are TGTGCCAGCAGTCTTGCAGGGGCAACCTACGAGCAGTACGTC. This encodes CASSLAGATYEQYV.

J is TRBJ2-5 and V is TRBV6-6; 8 bases align to TRBD2. The germline V gene has CDR1 MNHNY and CDR2 SVGAGI (reference sequence). The CDR3 is 14 amino acids. Trimming at V came to 6 bases and at J to 4 bases, leaving 7 bases not matched to a gene. The CDR3 loop reads CASSQGLASETQYF. As DNA, the CDR3 is TGTGCCAGCAGCCAAGGACTAGCCTCAGAGACCCAGTACTTC.

The V and J genes are TRBV2 and TRBJ2-5; a possible D gene is TRBD2 (6 bases). Germline V gene data show CDR1 as SNHLY and CDR2 as FYNNEI. The ends were cut back, 5 bases at V and 7 bases at J, with 17 bases in the middle. The length of the CDR3 is 14 residues. CDR3 loop: CASSQTLWRGTQYF. DNA of the CDR3: TGTGCCAGCAGTCAGACGTTATGGCGGGGGACCCAGTACTTC.

The chain has TRBV3-1 (or the pseudogene TRBV3-2) and TRBJ1-5, with D possibly matching TRBD1 (6 bases). Per the germline V gene, CDR1 is LGHDT and CDR2 is YNNKEL (reference sequence). The CDR3 runs to 15 residues. V was shortened by 4 bases and J by 3 bases, with 13 bases between the two germline ends. CDR3 DNA: TGTGCCAGCAGCCGTACTACAGGGTTCAATCAGCCCCAGCATTTT. Its translation: CASSRTTGFNQPQHF.

The V gene is TRBV5-4, the J gene TRBJ2-3; TRBD2 aligns across 12 bases. The ends lost 4 bases at V and 2 bases at J; junction bases unmatched: 5. The germline CDR1 and CDR2 sequences are SGHNT and YYREEE (reference sequence). The CDR3 consists of 16 residues. The CDR3 DNA sequence: TGTGCCAGCAGCGTGAGACTAGCGGGAGTCACAGATACGCAGTATTTT. This encodes CASSVRLAGVTDTQYF.

This chain joins TRBV18 and TRBJ2-5; D is uncertain. This CDR3 has 13 amino acids. Germline lookup yields CDR1 KGHSH and CDR2 LQKENI. The V end was cut by 6 bases, the J end by 2 bases, with 10 bases between. The CDR3 bases are TGTGCCAGCTCGAGGAGTAGACAAGAGACCCAGTACTTC. Translating gives CASSRSRQETQYF.

The chain recombines TRBV19 with TRBJ2-2; D remains unclear. Germline V gives CDR1 LNHDA, CDR2 SQIVND (reference sequence). Trimming left V 2 bases short and J 6 bases short, with 10 bases between. This CDR3 has 14 residues. The CDR3 is CASSIRFGPGELFF. CDR3 bases: TGTGCCAGTAGTATAAGGTTTGGGCCCGGGGAGCTGTTTTTT.

This clone was seen more than once but under ten times. The genes are TRBV4-1 and TRBJ2-7; D perhaps matches TRBD2 (5 bases). Trimming stripped 4 bases from V and 3 bases from J, with 19 bases between. Germline assignment: CDR1 MGHRA and CDR2 YSYEKL. The CDR3 is 16 amino acids. The DNA of the CDR3 is TGCGCCAGCAGCCCAGCTGGGAGTAAGAGGGACTACGAGCAGTACTTC. Residues: CASSPAGSKRDYEQYF.

This clone was counted between two and nine times. The gene calls are TRBV5-5 and TRBJ2-1; TRBD2 agrees at 9 bases. Germline V gives CDR1 SGHKS, CDR2 YYEKEE (reference sequence). J gave up 9 bases and V 3 bases, and 10 bases lay outside the gene matches. The CDR3 length is 15 residues. The CDR3 DNA sequence: TGTGCCAGCAGCTGGGGACTAGCCGTGGGGGGTGAGCAGTTCTTC. Protein product: CASSWGLAVGGEQFF.